This is a list of T cell receptor beta chains from one sample in a study of blood T cell repertoires in COVID-19. Only in-frame clones appear in the TCRdb table, and some are missing; sequencing was by immunoSEQ multiplex PCR. Of approximately 230,000 clones in the sample, roughly 82% were seen once. The sequencing sample was made of peripheral blood. The receptor set was obtained from a woman older than 75 with active or convalescent COVID-19. The CDR3 runs from the conserved cysteine through the conserved F or W. D genes are given only for firm matches. Part of the rows lack a size; the others show once, few, many or a class for expanded clones.

J,D,size,V,DNA,CDR3
TRBJ2-1,TRBD2,few,TRBV18,TGTGCCAGCTCACCGGGACTAGCGGGAGGGGAGCAGTTCTTC,CASSPGLAGGEQFF
TRBJ1-2,-,-,TRBV9,TGTGCCAGCAGCGTAGATGTGGGGCGATGGGGCTACACCTTC,CASSVDVGRWGYTF
TRBJ2-7,TRBD1,-,TRBV2,TGTGCCAGCGGGGGACAGTACTACGAGCAGTACTTC,CASGGQYYEQYF
TRBJ1-6,-,-,TRBV7-2,TGTGCCAGCAGCCAGGACAGTTATTCACCCCTCCACTTT,CASSQDSYSPLHF
TRBJ2-2,-,-,TRBV5-1,TGCGCCAGCAGCTTGGGAGGCTCCGGGGAGCTGTTTTTT,CASSLGGSGELFF
TRBJ1-6,TRBD1,-,TRBV2,TGTGCCAGCACCGAGACAGGGGATAATTCACCCCTCCACTTT,CASTETGDNSPLHF
TRBJ2-5,TRBD1,-,TRBV19,TGTGCCAGTAGTATAGGTGGACAGGTGGGCCAGACCCAGTACTTC,CASSIGGQVGQTQYF
TRBJ1-2,-,-,TRBV29-1,TGCAGCGTTGAAGGTCGCCGGACAGAAAACTATGGCTACACCTTC,CSVEGRRTENYGYTF
TRBJ2-1,TRBD2,-,TRBV5-1,TGCGCCAGCAGCTTGGGCCCGGGACTAGTCCCCCGAGCAATATCCGAGCAGTTCTTC,CASSLGPGLVPRAISEQFF
TRBJ2-5,TRBD2,-,TRBV5-6,TGTGCCAGCAGACCTCTAGCGGGGGGCTCAGAGACCCAGTACTTC,CASRPLAGGSETQYF
TRBJ2-7,TRBD1,-,TRBV11-3,TGTGCCAGCAGCAGGGGGCTAGGTGACGAGCAGTACTTC,CASSRGLGDEQYF
TRBJ2-1,-,-,TRBV3-1/TRBV3-2,TGTGCCAGCAGCCAAGATCGGTACTACAATGAGCAGTTCTTC,CASSQDRYYNEQFF
TRBJ2-1,-,-,TRBV18,TGTGCCAGCTCACCACGGGGACAATTTCTGTACAATGAGCAGTTCTTC,CASSPRGQFLYNEQFF